This TCR beta chain originates from a study of blood T cell repertoires in COVID-19. The V gene's germline CDR1 is SGHNT and CDR2 YYREEE (reference sequence). Trimming left V 1 base short and J 0 bases short, with 7 bases between. There are 15 residues in the CDR3. Methods used by the authors: The authors estimated nucleated cell counts from reference gene primer amplification. Assay: immunoSEQ multiplex PCR; the TCRdb copy retains only in-frame clones and omits some. That table furnishes V, J and clone size, whereas the DNA furnished D and trimming. The top ten clones hold approximately 15% of a sample with about 33,000 clones, around 82% of them seen once.

The receptor was isolated from a man aged 70-80 years with acute or convalescent COVID-19. Sequencing was done on a sample of peripheral blood. This chain links TRBV5-4 with TRBJ1-4; no clear D gene. This chain's CDR3 is CASSLMGPTNEKLFF. CDR3 nucleotide sequence: TGTGCCAGCAGCTTGATGGGCCCAACTAATGAAAAACTGTTTTTT.